This is a list of T cell receptor beta chains from one sample in a study of regulatory T cells in long-lasting Graves disease. TCRdb re-called the multiplex PCR reads with MiXCR, one entry per CDR3 protein. Found here are around 500,000 distinct CDR3 sequences, less than 15% of them singletons; the top ten hold over 7.5%. In addition, the sample was reused for a study of T cells in Graves' hyperthyroidism and ophthalmopathy.

Sequenced material: peripheral blood mononuclear cells (PBMCs), taken at new diagnosis, from a patient treated with antithyroid drugs. Every receptor here comes from a man aged 30 to 45 with Graves disease. Both conserved end residues are part of each CDR3. A D gene is named only where the DNA matches it firmly. Only some rows state a clone size, as once, few, many or a class for expanded clones.

d_gene | abundance | j_gene | v_gene | CDR3nt | CDR3aa
NA | few | TRBJ1-2 | TRBV19 | TGTGCCAGTAGTAAAAGAGGCCGGAGTTGGCGTGGCTACACCTTC | CASSKRGRSWRGYTF
NA | NA | TRBJ2-4 | TRBV7-2 | TGTGCCAGCAGCTTAGGGGGGTTTAAAAACATTCAGTACTTC | CASSLGGFKNIQYF
NA | many | TRBJ2-2 | TRBV7-8 | TGTGCCAGCAGCGCACGTCCATGGGACACCGGGGAGCTGTTTTTT | CASSARPWDTGELFF
NA | many | TRBJ2-1 | TRBV20-1 | TGCAGTGCGTCCCGGAACAATGAGCAGTTCTTC | CSASRNNEQFF
NA | many | TRBJ1-1 | TRBV7-9 | TGTGCCAGCAGCCGTACAGGGCCCGACACTGAAGCTTTCTTT | CASSRTGPDTEAFF
TRBD1 | many | TRBJ2-1 | TRBV12-3/TRBV12-4 | TGTGCCAGCAGTTCGGACAGGAGATTCAACAATGAGCAGTTCTTC | CASSSDRRFNNEQFF
TRBD2 | many | TRBJ2-1 | TRBV7-9 | TGTGCCAGCAGCTTAGCAGGGGACGGCGGGAGGGCCAAGGGGTGGTTGGATGAGCAGTTCTTC | CASSLAGDGGRAKGWLDEQFF
NA | NA | TRBJ2-3 | TRBV7-7 | TGTGCTAGCAGCTTAGGTCGGGACTCCCCGGATACGCAGTATTTT | CASSLGRDSPDTQYF
NA | many | TRBJ2-7 | TRBV3-1 | TGTGCCAGCAGCCAAGTTGCCTACGAGCAGTACTTC | CASSQVAYEQYF
NA | NA | TRBJ2-4 | TRBV30 | TGTGCCTCCAGTACGGGAAACATTCAGTACTTC | CASSTGNIQYF
TRBD1 | NA | TRBJ1-3 | TRBV2 | TGTGCCCGCAGGGACAGTTATGGAAACACCATATATTTT | CARRDSYGNTIYF
NA | many | TRBJ2-2 | TRBV10-1 | TGCGCCAGCAGTGAAACGGACACCACCACCGGGGAGCTGTTTTTT | CASSETDTTTGELFF
NA | many | TRBJ2-7 | TRBV30 | TGTGCCTGGAGTGTACCTAAATACGAGCAGTACTTC | CAWSVPKYEQYF
TRBD1 | many | TRBJ1-2 | TRBV27 | TGTGCCAGCAGTGCCGGACAGGGTTGGTATGGCTACACCTTC | CASSAGQGWYGYTF
NA | NA | TRBJ2-3 | TRBV29-1 | TGCAGCGTTGAGTCCGAACAAAGCACAGATACGCAGTATTTT | CSVESEQSTDTQYF
NA | NA | TRBJ1-2 | TRBV29-1 | TGCTCAGCGTGGTTCTTGGGACCGTACTACTATGGCTACACCTTC | CSAWFLGPYYYGYTF
NA | many | TRBJ2-3 | TRBV6-5 | TGTGCCAGCAGTTACTCCAGCAGTAGCACAGATACGCAGTATTTT | CASSYSSSSTDTQYF
NA | many | TRBJ2-1 | TRBV18 | TGTGCCAGCACCGCAGCTGGACCAAGAGGGCTGAATGAGCAGTTCTTC | CASTAAGPRGLNEQFF
NA | many | TRBJ2-7 | TRBV27 | TGTGCCAGCGGATCCCCCCCCGGCCGATGGCAGTACTTC | CASGSPPGRWQYF
TRBD1 | many | TRBJ1-1 | TRBV6-1 | TGTGCCAGCACCCAGGGGGCGGGTGAAGCTTTCTTT | CASTQGAGEAFF
NA | few | TRBJ2-5 | TRBV20-1 | TGCAGTGCTGTTAGGGGCCTGGAGTGGGACCAGTACTTC | CSAVRGLEWDQYF
NA | many | TRBJ1-4 | TRBV19 | TGTGCCAGTACCAACCAACCGAGGGGTGGGGAAAAACTGTTTTTT | CASTNQPRGGEKLFF
NA | many | TRBJ1-3 | TRBV2 | TGTGCCAGCAGCCCTGGGGTTAACACCATATATTTT | CASSPGVNTIYF
TRBD1 | many | TRBJ1-1 | TRBV5-1 | TGCGCCAGCAGCCTACAGGGCGGGACAGGGGTGACGGTAGCTTTCTTT | CASSLQGGTGVTVAFF
TRBD1 | many | TRBJ1-2 | TRBV2 | TGTGCCAGCAGTGAGCGGACAGGGAGTAACTATGGCTACACCTTC | CASSERTGSNYGYTF
NA | NA | TRBJ1-5 | TRBV15 | TGTGCCACCAGCGTCAAATTGGATCAGCCCCAGCATTTT | CATSVKLDQPQHF
NA | NA | TRBJ2-4 | TRBV28 | TGTGCCAGCAGTTTCGCGGCGAAGGGAGAGGCCAAAAACATTCAGTACTTC | CASSFAAKGEAKNIQYF
TRBD2 | many | TRBJ2-1 | TRBV29-1 | TGCAGCGTTAGAGTAGCGGGAGACAATGAGCAGTTCTTC | CSVRVAGDNEQFF
NA | few | TRBJ1-1 | TRBV19 | TGTGCCAGTAGATACAGCACTGAAGCTTTCTTT | CASRYSTEAFF
NA | NA | TRBJ1-4 | TRBV20-1 | TGCAGTGCTAGAGATAGGCAGTTCACTGAAAAACTGTTTTTT | CSARDRQFTEKLFF
NA | many | TRBJ1-2 | TRBV10-3 | TGTGCCATCAGTGACTCCCGGGCGGGACCCCAAGCTAACTATGGCTACACCTTC | CAISDSRAGPQANYGYTF
NA | many | TRBJ1-2 | TRBV5-1 | TGCGCCAGCAGCTTGGCCGGGCGGGCGGATGGCTACACCTTC | CASSLAGRADGYTF
TRBD2 | many | TRBJ2-3 | TRBV20-1 | TGCAGTGCTAGTGGCTCAGCGGGAGGTTCCACAGATACGCAGTATTTT | CSASGSAGGSTDTQYF
NA | NA | TRBJ2-5 | TRBV11-2 | TGTGCCAGCAGCTTATATGTCTTTCAAGAGACCCAGTACTTC | CASSLYVFQETQYF
NA | NA | TRBJ2-1 | TRBV20-1 | TGCAGTGCTAAAACCCTCGCGGGTACGTCTAATGAGCAGTTCTTC | CSAKTLAGTSNEQFF
NA | NA | TRBJ2-7 | TRBV4-2 | TGTGCCAGCAGCCAATCCCTTGTAGACGAGCAGTACTTC | CASSQSLVDEQYF
NA | many | TRBJ2-7 | TRBV20-1 | TGCAGTGTTCCGGGACTCTCCTACGAGCAGTACTTC | CSVPGLSYEQYF
NA | NA | TRBJ2-3 | TRBV27 | TGTGCCAGCAGTTTAGGGCTCCCGGGGTACTTGGGGGATACGCAGTATTTT | CASSLGLPGYLGDTQYF
TRBD1 | NA | TRBJ2-3 | TRBV10-1 | TGCGCCAGCAGTGAGTCGAGGGGACAGATACTCACAGATACGCAGTATTTT | CASSESRGQILTDTQYF
TRBD2 | once | TRBJ2-1 | TRBV7-3 | TGTGCCAGCAGCTTAACAGCGACTAGCGGGGGGGAGCAGTTCTTC | CASSLTATSGGEQFF
TRBD1 | NA | TRBJ1-6 | TRBV5-4 | TGTGCCAGCAGACTCCAGGGGGCCAGGTCACCCCTCCACTTT | CASRLQGARSPLHF
NA | many | TRBJ2-1 | TRBV6-2/TRBV6-3 | TGTGCCAGCAGTTACTCTCCCCAGGGAGACTACAATGAGCAGTTCTTC | CASSYSPQGDYNEQFF
TRBD2 | many | TRBJ2-1 | TRBV7-3 | TGTGCCAGCAGCCTAGCGGGAGCCTTCGGTGAGCAGTTCTTC | CASSLAGAFGEQFF
TRBD1 | many | TRBJ1-1 | TRBV12-3/TRBV12-4 | TGTGCCAGCGACAGGGGCCCGAAAACTGAAGCTTTCTTT | CASDRGPKTEAFF
TRBD1 | few | TRBJ2-7 | TRBV3-1 | TGTGCCAGCAGCCTCCGGACAGGGAGCCACGAGCAGTACTTC | CASSLRTGSHEQYF
NA | many | TRBJ2-7 | TRBV6-2/TRBV6-3 | TGTGCCAGCAATTACTCGGGGCCTACGGGTGAGCAGTACTTC | CASNYSGPTGEQYF
TRBD2 | few | TRBJ2-4 | TRBV20-1 | TGCAGTGCTTCTCCGACGGGAGGGGGGAACATTCAGTACTTC | CSASPTGGGNIQYF
NA | few | TRBJ2-1 | TRBV6-2/TRBV6-3 | TGTGCCAGCACAGGGGAGGATGAGCAGTTCTTC | CASTGEDEQFF
TRBD2 | NA | TRBJ2-3 | TRBV20-1 | TGCAGTGCTAAGCCAGCGAGCGGGAGGGTGTTGGGCGCAGATACGCAGTATTTT | CSAKPASGRVLGADTQYF
NA | NA | TRBJ2-1 | TRBV9 | TGTGCCAGCAGCGCCGGAGGAGCTAGCGTCAATGAGCAGTTCTTC | CASSAGGASVNEQFF
NA | NA | TRBJ1-4 | TRBV5-1 | TGCGCCAGCAGCTTCAGGGGTGAGGGTGAAAAACTGTTTTTT | CASSFRGEGEKLFF
NA | many | TRBJ1-2 | TRBV27 | TGTGCCAGCAGTTACGGACGGTTCTATGGCTACACCTTC | CASSYGRFYGYTF
TRBD1 | NA | TRBJ2-4 | TRBV11-2 | TGCGCCAGCAGCCAAGGGGGACAGGGGTGGGAAAACATTCAGTACTTC | CASSQGGQGWENIQYF
NA | many | TRBJ2-7 | TRBV20-1 | TGCAGTGCTAGGGGGGCCAGCTCCTACGAGCAGTACTTC | CSARGASSYEQYF
TRBD1 | many | TRBJ2-1 | TRBV11-2 | TGTGCCACAGGGACAGGGGTCTACAATGAGCAGTTCTTC | CATGTGVYNEQFF
NA | many | TRBJ2-1 | TRBV6-1 | TGTGCCAGCAGTGAAGCGACGGTCGAGCAGTTCTTC | CASSEATVEQFF
NA | NA | TRBJ1-4 | TRBV30 | TGTGCCTGGAGTGATTTGACAAGGACGTCGATTTTT | CAWSDLTRTSIF